This is a list of T cell receptor beta chains from one sample in a study of T cell changes during pregnancy in multiple sclerosis. Sequencing was performed with immunoSEQ multiplex PCR; in TCRdb, only in-frame clones are kept and a portion is missing. Counted here are over 60,000 clones, roughly nine tenths occurring once; the ten biggest clones make up 0.25% to 0.3%. The sequences come from CD4+ T cells from peripheral blood mononuclear cells, collected in the third trimester of pregnancy. These receptors came from a female donor in good health, enrolled as a control in a pregnancy study. The CDR3 runs from the conserved cysteine through the conserved F or W. A D gene is named only where the DNA matches it firmly. Some rows mark clone size as missing; the rest say once, few, many or name a class of expanded clone.

d_gene	abundance	v_gene	j_gene	CDR3nt	CDR3aa
TRBD1	-	TRBV15	TRBJ2-5	TGTGCCACCAGCAAAGGACAGGGGCAAGAGACCCAGTACTTC	CATSKGQGQETQYF
-	-	TRBV18	TRBJ2-7	TGTGCCAGCTCCCCCCCGGAGGGGGCCGGGCAGTACTTC	CASSPPEGAGQYF
TRBD1	-	TRBV7-2	TRBJ1-1	TGTGCCAGCAGCTTAGTTGAGGGGGCGCAAACTGAAGCTTTCTTT	CASSLVEGAQTEAFF
-	-	TRBV7-3	TRBJ2-2	TGTGCCAGCAGCTTGACAGCGAACACCGGGGAGCTGTTTTTT	CASSLTANTGELFF
-	-	TRBV2	TRBJ1-2	TGTGCCAGCAGTGATCGACGGGGGGTAGGGGGCTACACCTTC	CASSDRRGVGGYTF
TRBD1	-	TRBV27	TRBJ1-6	TGTGCCAGCAGTCCTGTCAGGGGGCAGAGTTCACCCCTCCACTTT	CASSPVRGQSSPLHF
TRBD2	-	TRBV6-6	TRBJ2-1	TGTGCCAGCAGTCAACTAGCGGGGGCGATCAATGAGCAGTTCTTC	CASSQLAGAINEQFF
-	-	TRBV15	TRBJ2-7	TGTGCCACCAGAATGACCGGGACATCCTACGAGCAGTACTTC	CATRMTGTSYEQYF
-	-	TRBV5-4	TRBJ1-4	TGTGCCAGCAGCTTCGACAGGTTTCCAAATGAAAAACTGTTTTTT	CASSFDRFPNEKLFF
-	-	TRBV20-1	TRBJ2-7	TGCAGTGCTAGAGGGGACAACGAGCAGTACTTC	CSARGDNEQYF
-	-	TRBV4-1	TRBJ2-2	TGCGCCAGCAGCCAAGAGGCGGGTGCGAACACCGGGGAGCTGTTTTTT	CASSQEAGANTGELFF
-	-	TRBV7-2	TRBJ1-1	TGTGCCAGCAGCTTAGACAGGGTGAACACTGAAGCTTTCTTT	CASSLDRVNTEAFF
-	-	TRBV7-2	TRBJ2-5	TGTGCCAGCAGCTTAAGGTGGTTGGGGGCAGGCCAAGAGACCCAGTACTTC	CASSLRWLGAGQETQYF
TRBD2	-	TRBV5-5	TRBJ2-3	TGTGCCAGCACCATTAGCGGGCGTAGCACAGATACGCAGTATTTT	CASTISGRSTDTQYF
TRBD1	-	TRBV6-1	TRBJ1-1	TGTGCCAGCAGGTGGGACAGCATGAACACTGAAGCTTTCTTT	CASRWDSMNTEAFF
-	-	TRBV2	TRBJ1-1	TGTGCCAGCACAGGACTGATCCTGAACACTGAAGCTTTCTTT	CASTGLILNTEAFF
TRBD1	-	TRBV29-1	TRBJ2-2	TGCAGCGTTTGGGGACAGGGGGCCCCCGGGGAGCTGTTTTTT	CSVWGQGAPGELFF
-	-	TRBV15	TRBJ2-5	TGTGCCACCAGCACGGGGACAACCCAAGAGACCCAGTACTTC	CATSTGTTQETQYF
-	-	TRBV4-3	TRBJ1-2	TGCGCCAGCAGCCCCAGTCCGACTGCTGGCTACACCTTC	CASSPSPTAGYTF
TRBD1	-	TRBV9	TRBJ1-4	TGTGCCAGCAGCCCAAATAGACAGGGAAGGGAAAAACTGTTTTTT	CASSPNRQGREKLFF
-	-	TRBV2	TRBJ2-7	TGTGCCAGCAGTGAAGCGCTTTTGGGCCAGGCGCAGTACTTC	CASSEALLGQAQYF
TRBD2	-	TRBV13	TRBJ2-5	TGTGCCAGCAGCCCTAGCGGGGACCCCGTAGAGACCCAGTACTTC	CASSPSGDPVETQYF
-	-	TRBV7-9	TRBJ1-5	TGTGCCAGCAGCTTGGGCCGGACAGAAGATCAGCCCCAGCATTTT	CASSLGRTEDQPQHF
-	-	TRBV16	TRBJ1-1	TGTGCCAGCAGCCAATCGATCGGGGAAAACACTGAAGCTTTCTTT	CASSQSIGENTEAFF
-	-	TRBV20-1	TRBJ2-7	TGCAGTGCTAGAACAGGGTACGAGCAGTACTTC	CSARTGYEQYF
TRBD1	-	TRBV18	TRBJ1-1	TGTGCCAGCTCCCCCGGGACAGGGGTTACTGAAGCTTTCTTT	CASSPGTGVTEAFF
-	-	TRBV5-1	TRBJ1-6	TGCGCCAGCAGCTTAGTCGAATGGGGGGGGAATTCACCCCTCCACTTT	CASSLVEWGGNSPLHF
-	-	TRBV4-1	TRBJ1-4	TGCGCCAGCAGCCAAGGTTGGGGCAGACAGAATGAAAAACTGTTTTTT	CASSQGWGRQNEKLFF
-	-	TRBV6-5	TRBJ1-4	TGTGCCAGCAAGCAGGGATCTACCCGGGAAAAACTGTTTTTT	CASKQGSTREKLFF
-	-	TRBV5-1	TRBJ2-1	TGCGCCAGCAGCTTGGCGGGCGCCGGGAACTATGCTGAGCAGTTCTTC	CASSLAGAGNYAEQFF
-	few	TRBV28	TRBJ2-1	TGTGCCAGCAGTGCGATGCGGGAGCAGTTCTTC	CASSAMREQFF
TRBD1	-	TRBV29-1	TRBJ1-1	TGCAGCGTGGGACAGTTCGACACTGAAGCTTTCTTT	CSVGQFDTEAFF
-	-	TRBV5-1	TRBJ2-1	TGCGCCAGCAGCTTGGTGGCGGGGGCGAATGAGCAGTTCTTC	CASSLVAGANEQFF
TRBD2	-	TRBV11-3	TRBJ2-7	TGTGCCAGCAGCTTGTTACTCGGGGGGGACTACGAGCAGTACTTC	CASSLLLGGDYEQYF
-	-	TRBV11-3	TRBJ2-7	TGTGCCAGCAGCTTTTCTCTATCCTACGAGCAGTACTTC	CASSFSLSYEQYF
-	-	TRBV7-6	TRBJ1-4	TGTGCCAGCAGCCTTGGGCAGGCTAATGAAAAACTGTTTTTT	CASSLGQANEKLFF
-	-	TRBV4-1	TRBJ1-2	TGCGCCAGCAGCCACTTCGGACACGATAACTATGGCTACACCTTC	CASSHFGHDNYGYTF
TRBD2	-	TRBV7-8	TRBJ2-1	TGTGCCAGCAGCTTAGCGCATGGCGGGGGGGCCTATGAGCAGTTCTTC	CASSLAHGGGAYEQFF
-	once	TRBV19	TRBJ1-2	TGTGCCAGTAGTATTGGTGTCACTGACTATGGCTACACCTTC	CASSIGVTDYGYTF
TRBD1	-	TRBV5-1	TRBJ2-5	TGCGCCAGCAGCACCGGACAGGGTATTGAAGAGACCCAGTACTTC	CASSTGQGIEETQYF
-	-	TRBV5-6	TRBJ1-1	TGTGCCAGCAGCTTGTATTCAGGGGTTCAAGCTTTCTTT	CASSLYSGVQAFF
TRBD1	-	TRBV6-5	TRBJ1-1	TGTGCCAGCAGTCAGGAGGGACAGGGGAGCGCTGAAGCTTTCTTT	CASSQEGQGSAEAFF
TRBD1	-	TRBV4-3	TRBJ2-7	TGCGCCAGCAGCCAAGGGACAGGGATGGCCTACGAGCAGTACTTC	CASSQGTGMAYEQYF
-	once	TRBV7-7	TRBJ2-5	TGTGCCAGCAGCTTAGGAGTCAGGGGCCAAGAGACCCAGTACTTC	CASSLGVRGQETQYF
-	-	TRBV5-1	TRBJ2-7	TGCGCCAGCAGCTTGCAGGCAGGGTGGGCGGACGAGCAGTACTTC	CASSLQAGWADEQYF
-	-	TRBV19	TRBJ1-3	TGTGCCAGTAGTATACGCCGGGACATAATGGGAAACACCATATATTTT	CASSIRRDIMGNTIYF
TRBD1	-	TRBV27	TRBJ1-2	TGTGCCAGCGCCAAGGAGGGGGCCGAATATGGCTACACCTTC	CASAKEGAEYGYTF
TRBD1	-	TRBV15	TRBJ1-4	TGTGCCACCAGCAAGGAGGGCAGGGGGACTAATGAAAAACTGTTTTTT	CATSKEGRGTNEKLFF
-	-	TRBV7-3	TRBJ2-1	TGTGCCAGCAGCCCGAAGGACGGGGGTTCATACAATGAGCAGTTCTTC	CASSPKDGGSYNEQFF
-	-	TRBV11-3	TRBJ1-1	TGTGCCAGCAGCTTTGTGTCTACCCGGTTGAACACTGAAGCTTTCTTT	CASSFVSTRLNTEAFF
-	-	TRBV9	TRBJ2-6	TGTGCCAGCAGCGTAACTCACAGGGCTGGGGCCAACGTCCTGACTTTC	CASSVTHRAGANVLTF
TRBD2	once	TRBV7-9	TRBJ2-1	TGTGCCAGCACCGGGACTAGCGGATACAATGAGCAGTTCTTC	CASTGTSGYNEQFF
TRBD1	-	TRBV6-6	TRBJ2-5	TGTGCCAGCAGCCGAGACAGGGACCAAGAGACCCAGTACTTC	CASSRDRDQETQYF
-	-	TRBV7-2	TRBJ1-2	TGTGCCAGCAGCTTAGAGACACAGACCTATGGCTACACCTTC	CASSLETQTYGYTF
TRBD1	-	TRBV10-3	TRBJ2-2	TGTGCCATCAAAAGGGCAGGGGGCACCGGGGAGCTGTTTTTT	CAIKRAGGTGELFF